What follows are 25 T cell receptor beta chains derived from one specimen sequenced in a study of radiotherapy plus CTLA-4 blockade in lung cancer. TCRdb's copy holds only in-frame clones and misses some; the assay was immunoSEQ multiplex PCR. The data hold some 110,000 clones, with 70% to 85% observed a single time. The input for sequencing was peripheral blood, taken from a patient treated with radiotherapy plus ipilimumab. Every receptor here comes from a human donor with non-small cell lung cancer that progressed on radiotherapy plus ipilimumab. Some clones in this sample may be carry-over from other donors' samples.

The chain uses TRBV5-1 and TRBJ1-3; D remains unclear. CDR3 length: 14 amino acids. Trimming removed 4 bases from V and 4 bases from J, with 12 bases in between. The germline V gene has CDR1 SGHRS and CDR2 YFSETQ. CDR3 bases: TGCGCCAGCAGCCCGGGAGGGTACGGAAACACCATATATTTT. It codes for CASSPGGYGNTIYF. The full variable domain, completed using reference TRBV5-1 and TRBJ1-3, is KAGVTQTPRYLIKTRGQQVTLSCSPISGHRSVSWYQQTPGQGLQFLFEYFSETQRNKGNFPGRFSGRQFSNSRSEMNVSTLELGDSALYLCASSPGGYGNTIYFGEGSWLTVV.

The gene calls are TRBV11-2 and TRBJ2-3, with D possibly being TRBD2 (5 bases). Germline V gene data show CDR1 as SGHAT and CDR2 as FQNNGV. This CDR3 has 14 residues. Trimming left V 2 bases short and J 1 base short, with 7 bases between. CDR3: CASSLLRGTDTQYF. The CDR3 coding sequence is TGTGCCAGCAGCTTATTGAGGGGCACAGATACGCAGTATTTT.

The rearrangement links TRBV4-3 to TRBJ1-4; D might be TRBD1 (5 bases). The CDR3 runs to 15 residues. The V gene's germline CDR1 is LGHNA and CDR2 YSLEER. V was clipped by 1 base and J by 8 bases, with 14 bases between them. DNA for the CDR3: TGCGCCAGCAGCCAAGTATCGCAGGGATGGGAAAAACTGTTTTTT. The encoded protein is CASSQVSQGWEKLFF.

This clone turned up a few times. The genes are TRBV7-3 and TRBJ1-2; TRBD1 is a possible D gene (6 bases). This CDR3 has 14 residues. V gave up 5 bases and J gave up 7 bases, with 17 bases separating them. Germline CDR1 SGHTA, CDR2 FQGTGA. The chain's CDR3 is CASSRDNSVRGYTF. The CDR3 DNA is TGTGCCAGCAGCCGGGACAATTCTGTTCGTGGCTACACCTTC.

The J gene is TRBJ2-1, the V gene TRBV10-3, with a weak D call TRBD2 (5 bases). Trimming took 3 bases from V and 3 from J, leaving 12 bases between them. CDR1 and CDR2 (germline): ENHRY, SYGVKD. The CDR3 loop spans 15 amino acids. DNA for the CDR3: TGTGCCATCAGTGATCCAACCGGGAACTACAATGAGCAGTTCTTC. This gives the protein CAISDPTGNYNEQFF.

CDR3 loop: CASSMLPGQGALGTEAFF. DNA of the CDR3: TGTGCCAGCAGTATGCTGCCGGGACAGGGGGCTCTCGGTACTGAAGCTTTCTTT. The rearrangement joins TRBV2 to TRBJ1-1; 12 positions agree with TRBD1. Germline CDR1 is SNHLY and CDR2 is FYNNEI. This CDR3 contains 18 residues. J gave up 5 bases and V 5 bases, and 15 bases lay outside the gene matches.

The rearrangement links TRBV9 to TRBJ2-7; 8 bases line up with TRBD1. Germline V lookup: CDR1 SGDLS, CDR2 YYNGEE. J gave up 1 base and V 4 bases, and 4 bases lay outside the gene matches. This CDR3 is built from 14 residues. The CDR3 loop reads CASSTDRGSYEQYF. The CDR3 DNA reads TGTGCCAGCAGCACCGACAGGGGATCCTACGAGCAGTACTTC.

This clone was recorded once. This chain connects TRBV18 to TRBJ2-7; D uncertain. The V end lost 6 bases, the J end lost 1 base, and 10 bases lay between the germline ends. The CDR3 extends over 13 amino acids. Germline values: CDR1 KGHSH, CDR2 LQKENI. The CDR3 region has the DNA TGTGCCAGCTCCCCGCAGATGTCCTACGAGCAGTACTTC. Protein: CASSPQMSYEQYF.

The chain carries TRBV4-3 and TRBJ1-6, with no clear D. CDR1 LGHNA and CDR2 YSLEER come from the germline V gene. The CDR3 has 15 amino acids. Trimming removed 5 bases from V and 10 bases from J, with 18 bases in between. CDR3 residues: CASSNGPRLESPLHF. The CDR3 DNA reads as TGCGCCAGCAGCAATGGACCTCGACTGGAGTCACCCCTCCACTTT.

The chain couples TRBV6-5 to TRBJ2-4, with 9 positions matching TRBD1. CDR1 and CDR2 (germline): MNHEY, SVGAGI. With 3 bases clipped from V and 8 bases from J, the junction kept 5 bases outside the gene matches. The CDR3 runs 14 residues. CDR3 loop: CASSYSTGGDIQYF. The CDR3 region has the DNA TGTGCCAGCAGTTATTCGACAGGGGGGGACATTCAGTACTTC.

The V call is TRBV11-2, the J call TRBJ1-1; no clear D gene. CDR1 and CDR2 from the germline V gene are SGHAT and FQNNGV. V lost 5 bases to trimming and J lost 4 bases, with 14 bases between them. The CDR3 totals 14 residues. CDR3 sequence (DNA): TGTGCCAGCAGCAACAGACGGACGGGCACTGAAGCTTTCTTT. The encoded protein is CASSNRRTGTEAFF.

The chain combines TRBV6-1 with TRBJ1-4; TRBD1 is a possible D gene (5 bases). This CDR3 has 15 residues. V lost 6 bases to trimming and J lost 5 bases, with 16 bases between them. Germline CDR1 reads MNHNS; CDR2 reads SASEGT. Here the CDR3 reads CASRNGGGRNEKLFF. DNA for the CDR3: TGTGCCAGCAGAAATGGGGGGGGTCGGAATGAAAAACTGTTTTTT.

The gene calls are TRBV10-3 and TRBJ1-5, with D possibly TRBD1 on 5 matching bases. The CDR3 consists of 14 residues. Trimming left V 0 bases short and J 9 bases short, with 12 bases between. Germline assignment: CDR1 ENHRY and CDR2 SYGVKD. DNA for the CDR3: TGTGCCATCAGTGAGTCGCAGGGCCGGGGGCCCCAGCATTTT. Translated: CAISESQGRGPQHF.

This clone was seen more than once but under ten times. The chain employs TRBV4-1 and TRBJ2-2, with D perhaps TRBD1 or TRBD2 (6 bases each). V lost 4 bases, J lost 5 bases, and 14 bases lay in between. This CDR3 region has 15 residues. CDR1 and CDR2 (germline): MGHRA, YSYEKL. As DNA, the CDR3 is TGCGCCAGCAGCCTAGGACGGGGGCTGACCGGGGAGCTGTTTTTT. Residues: CASSLGRGLTGELFF.

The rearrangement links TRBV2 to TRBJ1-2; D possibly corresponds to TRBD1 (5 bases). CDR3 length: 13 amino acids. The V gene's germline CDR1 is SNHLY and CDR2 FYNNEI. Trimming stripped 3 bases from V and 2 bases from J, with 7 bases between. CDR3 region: CASSEWGNYGYTF. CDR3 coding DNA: TGTGCCAGCAGTGAGTGGGGGAACTATGGCTACACCTTC.

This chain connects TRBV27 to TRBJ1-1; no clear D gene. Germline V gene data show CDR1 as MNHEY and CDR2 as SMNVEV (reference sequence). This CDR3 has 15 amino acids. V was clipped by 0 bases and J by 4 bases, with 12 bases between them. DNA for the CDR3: TGTGCCAGCAGTTTATCGGAGGGATGGGCCACTGAAGCTTTCTTT. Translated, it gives CASSLSEGWATEAFF.

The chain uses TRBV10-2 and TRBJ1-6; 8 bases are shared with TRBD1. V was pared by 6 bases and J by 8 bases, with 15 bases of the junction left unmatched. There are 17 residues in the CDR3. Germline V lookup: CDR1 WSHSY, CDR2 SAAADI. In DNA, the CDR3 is TGCGCCAGCAGAGACTGGACAGGGAGGGGAGAAGATTCACCCCTCCACTTT. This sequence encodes CASRDWTGRGEDSPLHF.

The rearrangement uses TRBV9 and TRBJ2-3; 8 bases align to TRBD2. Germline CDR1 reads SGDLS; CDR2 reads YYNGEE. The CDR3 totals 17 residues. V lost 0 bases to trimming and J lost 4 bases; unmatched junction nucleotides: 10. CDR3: CASSVAAPAGVADTQYF. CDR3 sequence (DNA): TGTGCCAGCAGCGTAGCGGCTCCAGCGGGGGTCGCAGATACGCAGTATTTT. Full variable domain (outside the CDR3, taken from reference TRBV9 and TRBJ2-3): DSGVTQTPKHLITATGQRVTLRCSPRSGDLSVYWYQQSLDQGLQFLIQYYNGEERAKGNILERFSAQQFPDLHSELNLSSLELGDSALYFCASSVAAPAGVADTQYFGPGTRLTVL.

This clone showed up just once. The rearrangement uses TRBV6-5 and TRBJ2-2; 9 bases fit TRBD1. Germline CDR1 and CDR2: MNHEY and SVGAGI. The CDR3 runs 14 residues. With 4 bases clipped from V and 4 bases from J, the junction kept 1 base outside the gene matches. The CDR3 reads CASSSGQGTGELFF. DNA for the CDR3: TGTGCCAGCAGTTCGGGACAGGGCACCGGGGAGCTGTTTTTT.

The CDR3 nucleotides read TGTGCCAGCAAAAAACCGGGACAGGGTCTTTTCGAGCAGTACTTC. It codes for CASKKPGQGLFEQYF. The J gene is TRBJ2-7, the V gene TRBV28, with 9 bases identical to TRBD1. After removal of 7 bases from V and 6 bases from J, the junction contained 13 bases not matched to a gene. Germline lookup yields CDR1 MDHEN and CDR2 SYDVKM. This CDR3 contains 15 residues.

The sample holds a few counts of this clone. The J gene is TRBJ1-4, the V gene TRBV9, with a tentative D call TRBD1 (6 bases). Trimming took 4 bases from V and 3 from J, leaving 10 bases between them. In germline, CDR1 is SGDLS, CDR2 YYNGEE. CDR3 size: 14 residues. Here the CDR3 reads CASSSQGSNEKLFF. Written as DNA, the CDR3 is TGTGCCAGCAGCTCACAGGGATCTAATGAAAAACTGTTTTTT.

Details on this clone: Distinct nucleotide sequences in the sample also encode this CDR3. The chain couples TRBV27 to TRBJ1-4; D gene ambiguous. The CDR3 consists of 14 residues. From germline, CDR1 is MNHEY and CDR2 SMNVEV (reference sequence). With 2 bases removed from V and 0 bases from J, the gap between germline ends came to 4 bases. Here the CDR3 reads CASSLRATNEKLFF. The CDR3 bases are TGTGCCAGCAGTTTACGAGCAACTAATGAAAAACTGTTTTTT. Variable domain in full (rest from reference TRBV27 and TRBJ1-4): EAQVTQNPRYLITVTGKKLTVTCSQNMNHEYMSWYRQDPGLGLRQIYYSMNVEVTDKGDVPEGYKVSRKEKRNFPLILESPSPNQTSLYFCASSLRATNEKLFFGSGTQLSVL.

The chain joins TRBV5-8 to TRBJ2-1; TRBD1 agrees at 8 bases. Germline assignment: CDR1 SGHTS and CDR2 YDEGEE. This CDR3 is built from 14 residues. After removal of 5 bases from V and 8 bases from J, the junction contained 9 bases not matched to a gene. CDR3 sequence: CASSLDRASDEQFF. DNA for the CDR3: TGTGCCAGCAGTCTGGACAGGGCCTCAGATGAGCAGTTCTTC.

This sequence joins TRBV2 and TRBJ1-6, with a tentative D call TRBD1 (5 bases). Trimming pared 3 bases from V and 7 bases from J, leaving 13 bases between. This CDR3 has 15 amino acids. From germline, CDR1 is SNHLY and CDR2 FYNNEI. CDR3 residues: CASSDVQGGNSPLHF. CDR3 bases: TGTGCCAGCAGTGATGTCCAGGGCGGAAATTCACCCCTCCACTTT.

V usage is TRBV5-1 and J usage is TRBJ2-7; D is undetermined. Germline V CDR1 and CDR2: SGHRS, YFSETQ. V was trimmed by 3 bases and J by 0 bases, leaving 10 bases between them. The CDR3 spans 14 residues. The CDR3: CASSSELTSYEQYF. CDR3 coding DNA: TGCGCCAGCAGCTCAGAACTTACCTCCTACGAGCAGTACTTC.